The 25 T cell receptor beta chains below were found in one sample sequenced in a study of blood T cell repertoires in COVID-19. TCRdb's table, derived via immunoSEQ multiplex PCR, lists solely in-frame clones and lacks some. The sample holds about 260,000 clones; around 80% are singletons and the top ten take approximately 1.9%. Sequencing was carried out using peripheral blood. The receptor source for this set is a woman at least 80 years old with acute or convalescent COVID-19.

This clone turned up a few times. The genes are TRBV27 and TRBJ1-1; D is unclear. Trimming removed 5 bases from V and 4 bases from J, with 11 bases in between. CDR1 is MNHEY, CDR2 SMNVEV, per germline (reference sequence). The CDR3 is 13 residues long. Written as DNA, the CDR3 is TGTGCCAGCAGTCCCCGCCCGGGCACTGAAGCTTTCTTT. This codes for CASSPRPGTEAFF.

The chain links TRBV2 to TRBJ1-2; D is perhaps TRBD1 (6 bases). V gave up 5 bases and J gave up 0 bases, with 10 bases separating them. This CDR3 has 14 residues. Germline CDR1 is SNHLY and CDR2 is FYNNEI. CDR3 region: CASSRQVANYGYTF. The CDR3 nucleotides read TGTGCCAGCAGTCGACAGGTAGCTAACTATGGCTACACCTTC.

The chain joins TRBV5-1 to TRBJ1-2; TRBD1 agrees at 7 bases. The CDR3 has 16 residues. After removal of 1 base from V and 7 bases from J, the junction contained 13 bases not matched to a gene. The germline CDR1 and CDR2 sequences are SGHRS and YFSETQ. CDR3 loop: CASSLWTGPLGGGYTF. The CDR3, as DNA: TGCGCCAGCAGCTTGTGGACAGGCCCCTTGGGGGGTGGCTACACCTTC.

The chain uses TRBV28 and TRBJ1-3, with 7 bases aligning to TRBD1. The CDR3 extends over 16 amino acids. The V and J ends lost 6 bases and 0 bases, in that order; junction bases with no gene match: 8. From germline, CDR1 is MDHEN and CDR2 SYDVKM. In DNA, the CDR3 is TGTGCCAGCAGACCTCAGGGGGTAGGCTCTGGAAACACCATATATTTT. Its translation is CASRPQGVGSGNTIYF.

This chain connects TRBV19 to TRBJ2-2; 8 bases map to TRBD1. CDR1 LNHDA and CDR2 SQIVND come from the germline V gene (reference sequence). After removal of 0 bases from V and 4 bases from J, the junction contained 4 bases not matched to a gene. The CDR3 is made up of 16 amino acids. The chain's CDR3 is CASSIEQGEITGELFF. The CDR3 DNA follows: TGTGCCAGTAGTATAGAACAGGGGGAAATCACCGGGGAGCTGTTTTTT.

Regarding this clone: The sample contains more than one DNA sequence encoding this CDR3. CDR3 in DNA: TGTGCCAGCAGCGTAGAAGTGGTCGGGGGCACCGGGGAGCTGTTTTTT. This codes for CASSVEVVGGTGELFF. The chain is built from TRBV9 and TRBJ2-2; D is possibly TRBD2 (6 bases). Per the germline V gene, CDR1 is SGDLS and CDR2 is YYNGEE. The CDR3 runs 16 residues. Trimming shortened V by 0 bases and J by 4 bases, and 13 bases separated the two germline ends.

This chain links TRBV6-5 with TRBJ2-1; 12 positions match TRBD2. V lost 8 bases to trimming and J lost 10 bases; unmatched junction nucleotides: 9. The CDR3 contains 14 residues. Germline-derived CDR1 and CDR2 are MNHEY and SVGAGI. The CDR3 reads CASLTWTSGTEQFF. The DNA for the CDR3 is TGTGCCAGCTTAACTTGGACTAGCGGGACCGAGCAGTTCTTC.

This rearrangement joins TRBV29-1 to TRBJ2-3; 11 bases are shared with TRBD2. The V gene's germline CDR1 is SQVTM and CDR2 ANQGSEA. The CDR3 has 18 residues. V was pared by 2 bases and J by 4 bases, with 14 bases of the junction left unmatched. The CDR3 nucleotides read TGCAGCGTTGAAAGCCCTAGCGGGAGGACCTCGATTTCAGATACGCAGTATTTT. It translates to CSVESPSGRTSISDTQYF.

The chain carries TRBV7-9 and TRBJ2-2; 7 nucleotides line up with TRBD2. V shed 5 bases and J 5 bases; nucleotides not matched to a gene: 11. Germline values: CDR1 SEHNR, CDR2 FQNEAQ (reference sequence). The CDR3 totals 16 residues. DNA of the CDR3: TGTGCCAGCAGCCAACATAAGGGAGGGGCTACCGGGGAGCTGTTTTTT. It translates to CASSQHKGGATGELFF.

The V call is TRBV4-2, the J call TRBJ1-1; TRBD1 might be the D (6 bases). The germline V gene encodes CDR1 LGHNA and CDR2 YNFKEQ. V was shortened by 1 base and J by 3 bases, with 12 bases between the two germline ends. This CDR3 has 15 amino acids. The CDR3 reads CASSQGLGGDTEAFF. CDR3 DNA sequence: TGTGCCAGCAGCCAAGGACTAGGGGGGGACACTGAAGCTTTCTTT.

The chain carries TRBV5-5 and TRBJ1-4; tentatively, D is TRBD1 (6 bases). The V gene lost 4 bases and the J gene lost 8 bases, with 24 bases spanning the gap. Germline values: CDR1 SGHKS, CDR2 YYEKEE (reference sequence). The CDR3 runs to 17 residues. The DNA for the CDR3 is TGTGCCAGCAGCCCTGGACGGACAGAACGATTCGACGAAAAACTGTTTTTT. Protein sequence: CASSPGRTERFDEKLFF.

The V gene is TRBV4-3, the J gene TRBJ1-4; D may be TRBD1 (6 bases). The V and J ends lost 4 bases and 5 bases respectively, with 17 bases between them. CDR1 LGHNA and CDR2 YSLEER come from the germline V gene. This CDR3 spans 16 amino acids. The CDR3, as DNA: TGCGCCAGCAGCCTAGGGGGACTGGGGGGGAATGAAAAACTGTTTTTT. This translates into CASSLGGLGGNEKLFF.

The chain links TRBV9 to TRBJ1-6; TRBD1 is a possible D gene (6 bases). The CDR3 length is 14 residues. The V and J ends lost 3 bases and 5 bases respectively, with 9 bases between them. The V gene's germline CDR1 is SGDLS and CDR2 YYNGEE. CDR3 nucleotides: TGTGCCAGCAGCGGAGGACAGAATAATTCACCCCTCCACTTT. This codes for CASSGGQNNSPLHF.

The sample holds a few counts of this clone. V is TRBV12-3 or TRBV12-4 and J is TRBJ1-2; TRBD1 aligns across 10 bases. CDR3 length: 13 amino acids. With V trimmed by 6 bases and J by 8 bases, 6 bases remained unmatched. This CDR3 is CASRRGQGGGYTF. The CDR3, as DNA: TGTGCCAGCAGGAGAGGACAGGGGGGCGGCTACACCTTC.

The V and J genes are TRBV4-2 and TRBJ2-5; D possibly corresponds to TRBD2 (7 bases). This CDR3 region has 17 residues. V was shortened by 1 base and J by 1 base, with 16 bases between the two germline ends. CDR1 is LGHNA, CDR2 YNFKEQ, per germline. CDR3: CASSQGGGGGTQETQYF. The CDR3 bases are TGTGCCAGCAGCCAAGGGGGAGGCGGGGGCACCCAAGAGACCCAGTACTTC.

V is TRBV2 and J is TRBJ2-5; 11 bases align to TRBD2. The CDR3 is 14 residues long. V was clipped by 7 bases and J by 6 bases; unmatched bases: 7. Per the germline V gene, CDR1 is SNHLY and CDR2 is FYNNEI. Here the CDR3 reads CASIPSGGRKTQYF. As DNA, the CDR3 is TGTGCCAGCATTCCTAGCGGGGGGCGGAAGACCCAGTACTTC.

The chain links TRBV12-3 or TRBV12-4 to TRBJ1-5; TRBD1 agrees at 8 bases. J lost 5 bases, V lost 7 bases, and 4 bases had no gene match. The length of the CDR3 is 13 residues. In nucleotides, the CDR3 is TGTGCCAGCAAACAGGGGGAATATCAGCCCCAGCATTTT. Protein product: CASKQGEYQPQHF.

This clone was seen a handful of times. This sequence joins TRBV6-2 or TRBV6-3 and TRBJ2-7; 9 positions match TRBD1. The germline CDR1 and CDR2 sequences are MNHEY and SVGEGT. The CDR3 extends over 14 amino acids. The J segment lost 6 bases and the V segment lost 5 bases, leaving 8 bases of the junction unmatched. The CDR3 protein is CASSRPGTGTEQYF. CDR3 bases: TGTGCCAGCAGTCGTCCCGGGACAGGGACCGAGCAGTACTTC.

The rearrangement links TRBV28 to TRBJ1-1; D perhaps matches TRBD1 (6 bases). The CDR3 length is 15 residues. The V gene lost 7 bases and the J gene lost 1 base, with 16 bases spanning the gap. Germline CDR1 and CDR2: MDHEN and SYDVKM. CDR3 protein: CASKVGGLSNTEAFF. The DNA of the CDR3 is TGTGCCAGCAAAGTCGGGGGGCTATCGAACACTGAAGCTTTCTTT. The full variable domain, with the rest looked up from reference TRBV28 and TRBJ1-1, is DVKVTQSSRYLVKRTGEKVFLECVQDMDHENMFWYRQDPGLGLRLIYFSYDVKMKEKGDIPEGYSVSREKKERFSLILESASTNQTSMYLCASKVGGLSNTEAFFGQGTRLTVV.

The chain links TRBV20-1 to TRBJ2-3; maybe TRBD1 (6 bases). CDR1 DFQATT and CDR2 SNEGSKA come from the germline V gene (reference sequence). This CDR3 has 11 residues. CDR3 coding DNA: TGCAGCTACAGGGTTTCAGATACGCAGTATTTT. This sequence encodes CSYRVSDTQYF.

About this clone itself: Other DNA sequences in the sample encode the same CDR3. This chain joins TRBV5-1 and TRBJ2-5; possible D gene TRBD1, 6 bases. This CDR3 comprises 13 residues. Trimming took off 0 bases at V and 4 bases at J, with 7 bases between the two ends. Per the germline V gene, CDR1 is SGHRS and CDR2 is YFSETQ. The CDR3 reads CASSLGGGETQYF. The DNA for the CDR3 is TGCGCCAGCAGCTTGGGAGGGGGAGAGACCCAGTACTTC.

There are a few counts of this clone. V is TRBV7-2 and J is TRBJ2-7; maybe TRBD1 (5 bases). CDR3 size: 14 residues. Trimming took off 1 base at V and 7 bases at J, with 14 bases between the two ends. From germline, CDR1 is SGHTA and CDR2 FQGNSA. The CDR3 DNA sequence: TGTGCCAGCAGCTTAGAACGCCAGGGTCTGGAGCAGTACTTC. It encodes CASSLERQGLEQYF.

The rearrangement links TRBV5-1 to TRBJ2-4, with 7 bases identical to TRBD1. The V and J ends lost 5 bases and 5 bases, in that order; junction bases with no gene match: 7. The CDR3 runs to 14 residues. Germline-derived CDR1 and CDR2 are SGHRS and YFSETQ. This CDR3 is CASSPGDSQNIQYF. The DNA for the CDR3 is TGCGCCAGCAGTCCCGGGGACAGCCAAAACATTCAGTACTTC.

This chain uses TRBV21-1 with TRBJ1-6; TRBD1, the table's D call, was not compared with the DNA. TRBV21-1 is recorded as a pseudogene. This CDR3 region has 22 residues. The CDR3 is CASSKGLGPITPSSQQNSPLHF. CDR3 in DNA: TGTGCCAGCAGCAAGGGTCTGGGGCCAATTACCCCATCATCCCAGCAGAATTCACCCCTCCACTTT.

The chain employs TRBV7-9 and TRBJ1-2, with TRBD1 matching over 9 bases. Germline CDR1 is SEHNR and CDR2 is FQNEAQ (reference sequence). J lost 4 bases, V lost 5 bases, and 11 bases had no gene match. The CDR3 runs 16 residues. The CDR3 DNA reads TGTGCCAGCAGCGTCCGGGACAGGGATTTGAGCTATGGCTACACCTTC. It codes for CASSVRDRDLSYGYTF.